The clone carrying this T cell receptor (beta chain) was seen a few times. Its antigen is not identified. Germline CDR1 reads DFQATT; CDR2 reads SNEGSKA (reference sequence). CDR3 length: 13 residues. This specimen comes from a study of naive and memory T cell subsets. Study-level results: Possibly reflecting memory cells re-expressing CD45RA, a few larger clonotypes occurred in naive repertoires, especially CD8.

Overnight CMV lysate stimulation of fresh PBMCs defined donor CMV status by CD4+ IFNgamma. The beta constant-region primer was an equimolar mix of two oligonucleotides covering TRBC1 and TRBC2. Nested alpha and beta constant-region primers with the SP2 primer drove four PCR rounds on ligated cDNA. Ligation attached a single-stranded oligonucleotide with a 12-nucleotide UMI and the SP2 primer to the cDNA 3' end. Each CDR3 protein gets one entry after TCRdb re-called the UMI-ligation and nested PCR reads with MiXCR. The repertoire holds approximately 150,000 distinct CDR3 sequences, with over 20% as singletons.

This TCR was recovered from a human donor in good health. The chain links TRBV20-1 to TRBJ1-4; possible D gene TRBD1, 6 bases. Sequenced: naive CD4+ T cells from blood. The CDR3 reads CSPSGGDTAKLFF. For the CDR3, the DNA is TGCAGCCCTTCGGGGGGCGATACGGCAAAACTGTTTTTT.